This T cell receptor (beta chain) was captured in a study of shared clonotypes between healthy human individuals. Replicate PCRs from sorted subsets contained around 190 ng DNA, which is approximately 30,000 T cell genomes. The method was immunoSEQ multiplex PCR; TCRdb's version includes in-frame clones alone and lacks a portion of them. The table has about 820,000 clones, over 90% seen once. Naive CD8 cells comprised CD45RO-negative, CCR7-positively selected cells, excluding terminally differentiated effector memory CD45RA+ cells. This sequence originates from a man aged 30 to 39 in good health. The sample was naive CD8+ T cells sorted from blood.

CDR3 region: CASSPKSSGNTIYF. The CDR3 region has the DNA TGCGCCAGCAGCCCGAAGAGCTCTGGAAACACCATATATTTT. The chain links TRBV4-1 to TRBJ1-3; D is unclear. The CDR3 spans 14 residues. In germline, CDR1 is MGHRA, CDR2 YSYEKL. V was clipped by 4 bases and J by 0 bases, with 7 bases between them.